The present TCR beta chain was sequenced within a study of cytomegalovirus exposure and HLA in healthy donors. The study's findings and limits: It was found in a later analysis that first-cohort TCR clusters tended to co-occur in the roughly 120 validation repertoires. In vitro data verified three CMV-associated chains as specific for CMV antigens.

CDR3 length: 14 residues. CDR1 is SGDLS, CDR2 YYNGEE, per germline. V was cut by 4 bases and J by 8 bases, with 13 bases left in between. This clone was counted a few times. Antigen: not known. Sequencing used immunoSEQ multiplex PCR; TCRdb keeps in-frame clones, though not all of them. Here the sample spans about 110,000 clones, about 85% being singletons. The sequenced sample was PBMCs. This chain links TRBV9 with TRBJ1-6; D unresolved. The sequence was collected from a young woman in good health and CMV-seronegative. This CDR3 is CASSTRYVDSPLHF. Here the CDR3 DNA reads TGTGCCAGCAGCACTCGATATGTGGATTCACCCCTCCACTTT.